This T cell receptor beta chain was recorded in a study of human T cells and chemical hapten exposure. Study summary: After 6 days, upper back 0.01% DPC patch tests were scored.

Trimming shortened V by 5 bases and J by 8 bases, and 24 bases separated the two germline ends. Germline CDR1 reads SGHDN; CDR2 reads FVKESK. The CDR3 sequence is 16 residues long. The time point here: patch test 2, 6 weeks after DPC sensitization. Treatment denoted: therapeutic diphenylcyclopropenone sensitization with weekly scalp DPC. Study-level results: Expanded TCRs clustered into significantly more large CDR3 similarity groups than controls, the analysis revealed.

In the case of this clonotype: What it binds is unknown.

TCRdb reprocessed the RACE reads with MiXCR, giving one entry per CDR3 protein. The sample has tens of thousands of distinct CDR3 sequences; about 10% are singletons. This clonotype originated in a middle-aged man with alopecia areata. Some clones in this sample may be carry-over from other donors' samples. The sequences come from whole blood, collected in connection with sensitization to the hapten diphenylcyclopropenone (DPC). The rearrangement uses TRBV14 and TRBJ1-2, with a weak D call TRBD1 (6 bases). The DNA for the CDR3 is TGTGCCAGCAGCGTGTTGCCGGGACAAAACCCGAAAGGCTACACCTTC. Translating gives CASSVLPGQNPKGYTF.